The sequence of this TCR beta chain was determined in a study of CD8+ T cells in alopecia areata. Overall study findings and caveats: Both scalp clonality and the expanded CD8+ clones among the top 100 showed a significant decrease with tofacitinib.

Sequencing templates came from extracted RNA that was reverse transcribed into cDNA. Clones were read by immunoSEQ multiplex PCR, and TCRdb kept only the in-frame ones, dropping some. The data hold about 200,000 clones, with over 60% observed a single time. Treatment specified: oral pan-JAK inhibitor, 5-10 mg twice daily. The germline CDR1 and CDR2 sequences are SGHVS and FNYEAQ. CDR3 size: 14 residues. Between the trimmed V and J ends, which lost 4 bases and 1 base, there was a span of 8 bases. Note on this clone: Its antigen is not known.

The gene calls are TRBV7-6 and TRBJ1-3; D remains unclear. This sequence was found in a human donor with alopecia areata. Here the sequenced sample was CD4+ T cells sorted from blood, taken at week 4, from a patient treated with tofacitinib. Here the CDR3 reads CASSSRLSGNTIYF. The CDR3 bases are TGTGCCAGCAGCTCCAGACTTTCTGGAAACACCATATATTTT.